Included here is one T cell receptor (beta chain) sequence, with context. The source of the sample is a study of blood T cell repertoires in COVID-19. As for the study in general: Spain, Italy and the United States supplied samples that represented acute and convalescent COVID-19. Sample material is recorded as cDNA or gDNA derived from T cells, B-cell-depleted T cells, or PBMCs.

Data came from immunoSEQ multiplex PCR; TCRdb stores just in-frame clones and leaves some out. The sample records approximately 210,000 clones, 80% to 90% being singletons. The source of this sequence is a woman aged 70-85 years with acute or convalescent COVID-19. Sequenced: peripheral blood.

The CDR3 reads CASSFHGGGHQPQHF. Written as DNA, the CDR3 is TGTGCCAGCAGTTTTCACGGGGGGGGGCATCAGCCCCAGCATTTT. The chain has TRBV28 and TRBJ1-5, with a possible D match to TRBD1 (6 bases). Germline V CDR1 and CDR2: MDHEN, SYDVKM. V was shortened by 3 bases and J by 5 bases, with 14 bases between the two germline ends. The CDR3 sequence is 15 residues long.